Following are 19 T cell receptor beta chains from one sample sequenced in a study of cytomegalovirus exposure and HLA in healthy donors. Vbeta (60) and Jbeta (13) primers were used in the PCR. Some clones are missing from TCRdb's copy, which holds only in-frame ones; the method was immunoSEQ multiplex PCR. Found here are 150,000 to 200,000 clones, 75% to 80% of them singletons; the top ten hold approximately 6.3%. Source material: PBMCs. All receptors derive from a man aged 35 to 55 in good health and CMV-seropositive.

For the CDR3, the DNA is TGTGCCAGCTCACCAGTGGAGGGAAATGGCTACACCTTC. Protein sequence: CASSPVEGNGYTF. The chain joins TRBV18 to TRBJ1-2; D unclear. Trimming left V 2 bases short and J 6 bases short, with 10 bases between. This CDR3 has 13 amino acids. Germline V gives CDR1 KGHSH, CDR2 LQKENI.

The chain uses TRBV6-6 and TRBJ1-2; a possible D gene is TRBD1 (6 bases). CDR3 size: 14 residues. Trimming pared 7 bases from V and 8 bases from J, leaving 20 bases between. Germline V gene lookup returns CDR1 MNHNY and CDR2 SVGAGI (reference sequence). In DNA, the CDR3 is TGTGCCAGCATCAACCGGGACACCCGAAGGGGCTACACCTTC. Its translation is CASINRDTRRGYTF.

The chain couples TRBV9 to TRBJ2-1; 7 positions agree with TRBD2. The ends lost 0 bases at V and 0 bases at J; junction bases unmatched: 6. Germline V gene data show CDR1 as SGDLS and CDR2 as YYNGEE. This CDR3 has 17 residues. In nucleotides, the CDR3 is TGTGCCAGCAGCGTAGCTAGTGGCGGGAGCTCCTACAATGAGCAGTTCTTC. Translated, it gives CASSVASGGSSYNEQFF.

The V call is TRBV5-1, the J call TRBJ2-7; D is perhaps TRBD1 (6 bases). Germline V CDR1 and CDR2: SGHRS, YFSETQ. CDR3 length equals 14 residues. Trimming removed 5 bases from V and 0 bases from J, with 12 bases in between. CDR3 region: CASRIQGSSYEQYF. CDR3 DNA sequence: TGCGCCAGCAGAATACAGGGATCCTCCTACGAGCAGTACTTC.

The CDR3 region has the DNA TGCAGCGTTGGGGGAGGACAGAACACTGAAGCTTTCTTT. This sequence encodes CSVGGGQNTEAFF. J is TRBJ1-1 and V is TRBV29-1; maybe TRBD1 (5 bases). Trimming removed 4 bases at V and 1 base at J, with 10 bases between. Germline-derived CDR1 and CDR2 are SQVTM and ANQGSEA. This CDR3 comprises 13 residues.

This clone was detected a few times. The genes are TRBV10-3 and TRBJ2-3, with 10 bases matching TRBD2. Germline values: CDR1 ENHRY, CDR2 SYGVKD. Trimming took 4 bases from V and 1 from J; bases not matched to a gene: 2. The CDR3 has 15 amino acids. CDR3 nucleotide sequence: TGTGCCATCAGTGCCGGGACTAGCGGCACAGATACGCAGTATTTT. Its protein product is CAISAGTSGTDTQYF.

The chain is built from TRBV7-9 and TRBJ2-1; 8 nucleotides line up with TRBD2. Germline CDR1 reads SEHNR; CDR2 reads FQNEAQ (reference sequence). The ends lost 1 base at V and 2 bases at J; junction bases unmatched: 4. The CDR3 sequence is 16 residues long. CDR3 nucleotide sequence: TGTGCCAGCAGCTTAGTTGCGGGAGGCGCCTACAATGAGCAGTTCTTC. Its translation: CASSLVAGGAYNEQFF. The full variable domain, rest sourced from reference TRBV7-9 and TRBJ2-1, is DTGVSQNPRHKITKRGQNVTFRCDPISEHNRLYWYRQTLGQGPEFLTYFQNEAQLEKSRLLSDRFSAERPKGSFSTLEIQRTEQGDSAMYLCASSLVAGGAYNEQFFGPGTRLTVL.

The J gene is TRBJ2-1, the V gene TRBV13, with 7 bases identical to TRBD2. There are 19 residues in the CDR3. Germline CDR1 and CDR2: PRHDT and FYEKMQ (reference sequence). V was pared by 5 bases and J by 3 bases, with 19 bases of the junction left unmatched. This CDR3 reads CASSALNERGGEYYNEQFF. Here the CDR3 DNA reads TGTGCCAGCAGCGCCCTAAACGAGCGGGGTGGGGAGTACTACAATGAGCAGTTCTTC.

In regard to this clone: A junction boundary mismatches the germline segment, possibly from a read error. The gene calls are TRBV9 and TRBJ2-3; D may be TRBD2 (5 bases). Germline V gives CDR1 SGDLS, CDR2 YYNGEE. The CDR3 has 14 amino acids. CDR3 in DNA: TGTGCCAGCAGCCCCCAGTCTAGCACGGATACGCAGTATTTT. This sequence encodes CASSPQSSTDTQYF.

CDR3 sequence (DNA): TGTGCCAGCAGTGCACGATTCGGGGGGGTAAAAATGAACACTGAAGCTTTCTTT. It specifies CASSARFGGVKMNTEAFF. The V call is TRBV6-1, the J call TRBJ1-1; D perhaps matches TRBD1 (5 bases). This CDR3 comprises 18 residues. The germline CDR1 and CDR2 sequences are MNHNS and SASEGT. V gave up 4 bases and J gave up 0 bases, with 21 bases separating them.

The chain has TRBV25-1 and TRBJ2-3; TRBD2 aligns across 8 bases. Germline CDR1 reads MGHDK; CDR2 reads SYGVNS. The junction had 8 bases not matched to a gene; V was cut back by 1 base and J by 2 bases. The CDR3 consists of 17 residues. CDR3 DNA: TGTGCCAGCAGTGAATCCCCCCGGGGGGGCTCCACAGATACGCAGTATTTT. The encoded protein is CASSESPRGGSTDTQYF. The full variable domain, rest sourced from reference TRBV25-1 and TRBJ2-3, is EADIYQTPRYLVIGTGKKITLECSQTMGHDKMYWYQQDPGMELHLIHYSYGVNSTEKGDLSSESTVSRIRTEHFPLTLESARPSHTSQYLCASSESPRGGSTDTQYFGPGTRLTVL.

This clone showed up just once. The gene calls are TRBV5-1 and TRBJ2-3, with TRBD2 matching 7 bases. Trimming removed 0 bases from V and 2 bases from J; junction bases left unmatched: 9. This CDR3 comprises 17 residues. In germline, CDR1 is SGHRS, CDR2 YFSETQ. CDR3 sequence: CASSLAGREVNTDTQYF. DNA of the CDR3: TGCGCCAGCAGCTTGGCCGGACGGGAGGTTAACACAGATACGCAGTATTTT.

In the case of this clone: The junction differs from germline at one of its ends, possibly a read error. The V call is TRBV9, the J call TRBJ2-3; 9 nucleotides align to TRBD2. Germline-derived CDR1 and CDR2 are SGDLS and YYNGEE. The CDR3 runs 13 residues. As DNA, the CDR3 is TGTGCCAGTAGCGGGAGTGACGGAGATACGCAGTATTTT. Amino acid sequence: CASSGSDGDTQYF.

This chain connects TRBV2 to TRBJ1-1, with TRBD1 as a possible D gene (6 bases). The CDR3 contains 13 residues. Germline V CDR1 and CDR2: SNHLY, FYNNEI. Trimming removed 3 bases from V and 1 base from J, with 6 bases in between. For the CDR3, the DNA is TGTGCCAGCAGTGACAGGGGGAACACTGAAGCTTTCTTT. Translation gives CASSDRGNTEAFF. Using reference TRBV2 and TRBJ1-1 for the parts outside the CDR3, the full variable domain is EPEVTQTPSHQVTQMGQEVILRCVPISNHLYFYWYRQILGQKVEFLVSFYNNEISEKSEIFDDQFSVERPDGSNFTLKIRSTKLEDSAMYFCASSDRGNTEAFFGQGTRLTVV.

This clone was found a few times. This sequence joins TRBV7-9 and TRBJ2-5, with 9 positions matching TRBD1. Germline assignment: CDR1 SEHNR and CDR2 FQNEAQ (reference sequence). The CDR3 has 16 residues. Trimming cost V 7 bases and J 4 bases; bases outside gene matches: 13. The CDR3 DNA sequence: TGTGCCAGCACAGATACCGGGACAGGGTTCGGAGAGACCCAGTACTTC. Translated, it gives CASTDTGTGFGETQYF.

The CDR3 region has the DNA TGTGCCAGCAGCCCCGTTTCCTACGAGCAGTACTTC. This sequence encodes CASSPVSYEQYF. This chain uses TRBV6-6 with TRBJ2-5; D unresolved. The DNA end lines up better with TRBJ2-7; the J call may be wrong. The CDR3 runs to 12 residues. CDR1 and CDR2 from the germline V gene are MNHNY and SVGAGI (reference sequence).

The rearrangement uses TRBV2 and TRBJ1-1; D unclear. Germline assignment: CDR1 SNHLY and CDR2 FYNNEI. The ends were cut back, 4 bases at V and 1 base at J, with 10 bases in the middle. CDR3 length equals 14 residues. The CDR3 spells CASSVYGGNTEAFF. Here the CDR3 DNA reads TGTGCCAGCAGTGTGTACGGTGGGAACACTGAAGCTTTCTTT.

The gene calls are TRBV15 and TRBJ2-3, with a weak D call TRBD2 (6 bases). The germline CDR1 and CDR2 sequences are LNHNV and YYDKDF (reference sequence). This CDR3 comprises 15 residues. V lost 0 bases and J 2 bases, leaving 9 bases between the germline ends. CDR3 protein: CATSRELAVTDTQYF. CDR3 nucleotides: TGTGCCACCAGCAGAGAGTTAGCGGTCACAGATACGCAGTATTTT.

V and J are TRBV18 and TRBJ1-2, with TRBD1 matching over 11 bases. Trimming at V came to 1 base and at J to 6 bases, leaving 10 bases not matched to a gene. CDR1 KGHSH and CDR2 LQKENI come from the germline V gene. The CDR3 is 17 amino acids. CDR3 sequence (DNA): TGTGCCAGCTCACCACAGATGGGGGACAGGGGGTCGAATGGCTACACCTTC. This encodes CASSPQMGDRGSNGYTF.